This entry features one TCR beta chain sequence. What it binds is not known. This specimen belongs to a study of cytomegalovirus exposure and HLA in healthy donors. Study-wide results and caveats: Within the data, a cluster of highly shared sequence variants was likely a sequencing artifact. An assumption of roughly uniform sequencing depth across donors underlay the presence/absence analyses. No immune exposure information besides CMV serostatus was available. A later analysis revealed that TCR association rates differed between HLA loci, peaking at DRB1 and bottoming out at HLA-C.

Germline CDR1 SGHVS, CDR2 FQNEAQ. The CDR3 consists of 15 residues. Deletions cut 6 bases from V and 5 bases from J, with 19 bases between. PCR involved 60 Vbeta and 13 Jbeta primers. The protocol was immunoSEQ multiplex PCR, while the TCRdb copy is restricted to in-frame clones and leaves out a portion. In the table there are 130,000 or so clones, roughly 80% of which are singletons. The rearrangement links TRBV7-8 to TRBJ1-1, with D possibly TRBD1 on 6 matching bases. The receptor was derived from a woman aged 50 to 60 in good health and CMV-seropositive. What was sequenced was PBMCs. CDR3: CASSFTWGLKTEAFF. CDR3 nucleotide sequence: TGTGCCAGCAGTTTCACATGGGGGCTTAAGACTGAAGCTTTCTTT.